Listed below are T cell receptor beta chains from one sample, sequenced in a study of blood T cells in healthy people across ages. One entry per CDR3 protein, called by TCRdb with MiXCR from the 5' RACE reads. The sample comprises about 1,500,000 distinct CDR3 sequences, 42% of which are singletons, and 6.5% to 10% rests with the top ten. The sample consisted of blood. Every receptor here comes from a woman aged 18 to 35 in good health. Both conserved end residues are part of each CDR3. A D gene is named only where the DNA matches it firmly. A row's size may be missing; if present it is once, few, many or a size class.

clone_size cdr3_length d_call j_call v_call cdr3_nt cdr3_aa
- 12 - TRBJ1-2 TRBV28 TGTGCCAGCAGCAGGACAGTTGCTGGCTACACCTTC CASSRTVAGYTF
few 17 TRBD2 TRBJ2-7 TRBV7-9 TGTGCCAGCAGCGCCGGATTAGCGGGGGGATACTCCTACGAGCAGTACTTC CASSAGLAGGYSYEQYF
- 15 - TRBJ1-1 TRBV7-3 TGTGCCAGCAGGCGCAACCCAGGGAAAGGCACTGAAGCTTTCTTT CASRRNPGKGTEAFF
- 16 TRBD2 TRBJ2-7 TRBV4-2 TGTGCCAGCAGCCAAGCGACTAGCGGGAAAGACTACGAGCAGTACTTC CASSQATSGKDYEQYF
- 16 - TRBJ2-5 TRBV12-5 TGTGCTAGTGGTTTGGCAAATCTAGGGGCCGGAGAGACCCAGTACTTC CASGLANLGAGETQYF
- 14 TRBD2 TRBJ2-5 TRBV20-1 TGCAGTGCTAGAGAACTAGCGGCGAACAATGAGCAGTACTTC CSARELAANNEQYF
- 16 - TRBJ1-2 TRBV4-1 TGCGCCAGCAGCCCATCCCAGGGATCCGGGGGGTCTGGCTACACCTTC CASSPSQGSGGSGYTF
- 15 - TRBJ2-5 TRBV6-5 TGTGCCAGCAGTTACTCGACGACTGGTTTCAATGAGCAGTACTTC CASSYSTTGFNEQYF
- 16 - TRBJ1-2 TRBV4-2 TGTGCCAGCAGCCAATTAGTCAAGACAGACTACTATGGCTACACCTTC CASSQLVKTDYYGYTF
few 13 - TRBJ2-2 TRBV7-2 TGTGCCAGCAGCTTCAGACGAACCGGGGAGCTGTTTTTT CASSFRRTGELFF
few 15 - TRBJ1-5 TRBV28 TGTGCCAGCAACGGCCCCCCAGGGGTGCATCAGCCCCAGCATTTT CASNGPPGVHQPQHF
- 16 TRBD1 TRBJ1-1 TRBV6-2/TRBV6-3 TGTGCCAGCAGTTACTCGAACACAGGGGTGAACACTGAAGCTTTCTTT CASSYSNTGVNTEAFF
- 14 - TRBJ2-5 TRBV7-2 TGTGCCAGCAGCCACAGGGCAGGGCAAGGGACCCAGTACTTC CASSHRAGQGTQYF
few 14 TRBD2 TRBJ2-5 TRBV6-6 TGTGCCAGCAGACTTCTTAGCGGGGTAGAGACCCAGTACTTC CASRLLSGVETQYF
- 14 - TRBJ2-3 TRBV7-3 TGTGCCAGCAGGAAAGGGGGTCCCACGGATACGCAGTATTTT CASRKGGPTDTQYF
once 14 TRBD1 TRBJ2-4 TRBV12-3/TRBV12-4 TGTGCCAGCAGTGGAGGGACAGGGACGGACATTCAGTACTTC CASSGGTGTDIQYF
- 19 TRBD2 TRBJ2-3 TRBV10-3 TGTGCCATCAGTGGATTCGGGAGGCTAGCGGGGGGAGAAACAGATACGCAGTATTTT CAISGFGRLAGGETDTQYF
- 12 - TRBJ2-3 TRBV5-1 TGCGCCAGCTCGGATTCTTTTAATACGCAGTATTTT CASSDSFNTQYF
- 16 - TRBJ2-1 TRBV5-1 TGCGCCAGCAGCGGCCTAGGCGGGGACTTGCACAATGAGCAGTTCTTC CASSGLGGDLHNEQFF
- 14 - TRBJ1-1 TRBV10-3 TGTGCCATCAGTGAATCTGGGGGCGGTACTGAAGCTTTCTTT CAISESGGGTEAFF
- 16 TRBD1 TRBJ1-2 TRBV15 TGTGCCACCAGCAGAGCTGGGGACAGGGGAGTGGTTGGCTACACCTTC CATSRAGDRGVVGYTF
- 14 - TRBJ2-5 TRBV5-6 TGTGCCAGCAGCTTGAAAATGGAGGGAGAGACCCAGTACTTC CASSLKMEGETQYF
- 18 TRBD2 TRBJ2-3 TRBV6-5 TGTGCCAGCAGTTACTCTGTAAGACTAGCGGGGACCACAGATACGCAGTATTTT CASSYSVRLAGTTDTQYF
- 15 TRBD1 TRBJ2-1 TRBV27 TGTGCCAGCAGTATCGACAGGGTGGCCTACAATGAGCAGTTCTTC CASSIDRVAYNEQFF
- 11 - TRBJ2-2 TRBV11-2 TGTGCCAGCAGCTTGCACGGGGAGCTGTTTTTT CASSLHGELFF
- 12 - TRBJ2-4 TRBV7-9 TGTGCCAGCAGCTTGTTTGTTGGGGAGCAGTACTTC CASSLFVGEQYF
few 16 - TRBJ2-1 TRBV7-9 TGTGCCAGCAGCTTACTGGACAGTGGGATATACAATGAGCAGTTCTTC CASSLLDSGIYNEQFF
few 16 - TRBJ2-3 TRBV29-1 TGCAGCGTTGAAGGTGCAGACCCGGATCGTACAGATACGCAGTATTTT CSVEGADPDRTDTQYF
- 16 - TRBJ2-1 TRBV20-1 TGCAGTGCTAGGACTTTTGCGGGGCCACTTTACAATGAGCAGTTCTTC CSARTFAGPLYNEQFF
- 16 TRBD2 TRBJ2-3 TRBV3-1 TGTGCCAGCAGCCAACTGGGCAGCGGGGGCACAGATACGCAGTATTTT CASSQLGSGGTDTQYF
- 17 - TRBJ1-1 TRBV3-1 TGTGCCAGCAGCCAAGATCAATGGCCCTCAGGGGCCACTGAAGCTTTCTTT CASSQDQWPSGATEAFF
few 13 - TRBJ2-7 TRBV20-1 TGCAGTGCTAGAACCCCTCTCTCCTACGAGCAGTACTTC CSARTPLSYEQYF
- 14 TRBD1 TRBJ2-5 TRBV3-1 TGTGCCAGCAGCCCGTGGACAGGGGTAGAGACCCAGTACTTC CASSPWTGVETQYF
- 16 - TRBJ2-5 TRBV20-1 TGCAGTGCTAGGGGGTTTTTGGAGGAGTACCAAGAGACCCAGTACTTC CSARGFLEEYQETQYF
once 12 - TRBJ2-1 TRBV28 TGTGCCAGCAGTTTATCCCAGCGGGAGCAGTTCTTC CASSLSQREQFF